Listed here is a single TCR beta chain. Its cognate antigen is unknown. Assay: immunoSEQ multiplex PCR; the TCRdb copy retains only in-frame clones and omits some. The sample has 44,000 or so clones, approximately 88% seen once. Time point given: peak reinfection, 3 to 8 weeks after reinfection detection. TCR sequencing was done directly ex vivo on sorted cells, without expansion in vitro. Donors were people who inject drugs in the Montreal HEPCO cohort. A couple of donors provided sorted CD3+ CD8+ CD45RO- naive CD8 T cells at all three reinfection time points. The sample belongs to a study of memory CD8 T cells in hepatitis C reinfection. Study results and limitations: A handful of donors were too few for definitive public clonotype conclusions.

The CDR3 is made up of 15 amino acids. V was clipped by 1 base and J by 2 bases, with 11 bases between them. Per germline, CDR1 SGHAT and CDR2 FQNNGV. The sequence was obtained from a man between 18 and 35 years old with hepatitis C virus infection. Material for sequencing was naive CD8+ T cells sorted from blood. The chain is built from TRBV11-2 and TRBJ1-1; the D gene is possibly TRBD1 (5 bases). The CDR3 nucleotides read TGTGCCAGCAGCTTAGTGGGGGGGGATAACACTGAAGCTTTCTTT. This encodes CASSLVGGDNTEAFF.